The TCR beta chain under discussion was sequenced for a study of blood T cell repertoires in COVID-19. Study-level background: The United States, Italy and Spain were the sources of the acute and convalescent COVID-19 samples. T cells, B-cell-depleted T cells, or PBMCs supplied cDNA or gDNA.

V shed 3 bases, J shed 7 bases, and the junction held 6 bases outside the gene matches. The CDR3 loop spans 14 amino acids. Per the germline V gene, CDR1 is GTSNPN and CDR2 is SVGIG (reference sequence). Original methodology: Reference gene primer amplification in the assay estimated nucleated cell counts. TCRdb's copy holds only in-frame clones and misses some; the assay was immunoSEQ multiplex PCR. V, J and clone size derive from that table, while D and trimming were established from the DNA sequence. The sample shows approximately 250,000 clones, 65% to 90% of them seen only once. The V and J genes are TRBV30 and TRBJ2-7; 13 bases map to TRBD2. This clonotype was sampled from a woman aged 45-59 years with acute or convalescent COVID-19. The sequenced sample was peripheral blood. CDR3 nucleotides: TGTGCCTGGAGGGGACTAGCGGGATTGGAAGAGCAGTACTTC. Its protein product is CAWRGLAGLEEQYF.